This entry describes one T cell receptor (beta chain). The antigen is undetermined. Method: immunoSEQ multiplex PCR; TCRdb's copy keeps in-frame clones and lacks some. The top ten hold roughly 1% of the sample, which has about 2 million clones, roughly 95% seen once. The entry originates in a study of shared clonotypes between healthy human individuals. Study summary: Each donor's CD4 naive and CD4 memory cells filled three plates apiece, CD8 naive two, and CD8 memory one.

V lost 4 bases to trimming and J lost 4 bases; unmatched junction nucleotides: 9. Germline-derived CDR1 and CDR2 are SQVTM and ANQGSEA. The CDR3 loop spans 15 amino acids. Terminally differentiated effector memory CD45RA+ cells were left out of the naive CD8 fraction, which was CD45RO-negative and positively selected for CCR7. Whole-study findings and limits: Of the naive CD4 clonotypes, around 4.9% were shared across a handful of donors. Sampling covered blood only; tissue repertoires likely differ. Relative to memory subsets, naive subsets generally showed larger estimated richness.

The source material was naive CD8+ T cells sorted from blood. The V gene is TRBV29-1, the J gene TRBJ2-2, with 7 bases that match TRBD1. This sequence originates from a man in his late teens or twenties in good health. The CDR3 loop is CSVVGQGVSTGELFF. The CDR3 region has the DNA TGCAGCGTTGTGGGGCAGGGGGTTAGCACCGGGGAGCTGTTTTTT.